This T cell receptor (beta chain) was profiled in a study of technical replicates of blood from a few donors. Assay used: immunoSEQ multiplex PCR; TCRdb lists only in-frame clones, some missing. This table holds approximately 66,000 clones, roughly 90% found once. Germline CDR1 and CDR2: MGHRA and YSYEKL. CDR3 length equals 13 residues. Trimming took off 1 base at V and 5 bases at J, with 8 bases between the two ends. Specimen: PBMCs. J is TRBJ2-5 and V is TRBV4-1; D is unclear. The receptor was isolated from a human donor in good health. Some clones in this sample may be carry-over from other donors' samples. The CDR3 protein is CASSQGNRETQYF. CDR3 coding DNA: TGCGCCAGCAGCCAAGGCAATCGGGAGACCCAGTACTTC.